Below, 30 T cell receptor beta chains from the same sample are listed, as sequenced in a study of blood T cell repertoires in COVID-19. Clones were sequenced by immunoSEQ multiplex PCR, and TCRdb holds only the in-frame ones, with some missing. Of about 64,000 clones listed, nearly 90% are singletons. What was sequenced was peripheral blood. The receptors here all came from a man in his sixties or seventies with acute or convalescent COVID-19.

This sequence joins TRBV6-4 and TRBJ1-5; D might be TRBD1 (6 bases). Germline CDR1 reads MRHNA; CDR2 reads SNTAGT. V was cut by 4 bases and J by 1 base, with 14 bases left in between. The CDR3 extends over 16 amino acids. CDR3 in amino acids: CASSAGQFLSNQPQHF. As DNA, the CDR3 is TGTGCCAGCAGTGCCGGACAGTTCCTCAGCAATCAGCCCCAGCATTTT.

The chain uses TRBV2 and TRBJ2-1, with 10 bases matching TRBD2. Germline values: CDR1 SNHLY, CDR2 FYNNEI. The J segment lost 4 bases and the V segment lost 6 bases, leaving 6 bases of the junction unmatched. This CDR3 has 15 amino acids. CDR3 nucleotide sequence: TGTGCCAGCAGGAAAAGCGGGGGGGCTTACAATGAGCAGTTCTTC. Encoded protein: CASRKSGGAYNEQFF.

The chain joins TRBV28 to TRBJ2-5; 9 bases line up with TRBD2. V was pared by 6 bases and J by 4 bases, with 9 bases of the junction left unmatched. Germline V gives CDR1 MDHEN, CDR2 SYDVKM. The CDR3 extends over 15 amino acids. The CDR3 spells CASSLRGGRAETQYF. CDR3 in DNA: TGTGCCAGCAGCTTGCGGGGGGGGCGGGCAGAGACCCAGTACTTC.

The chain recombines TRBV24-1 with TRBJ2-5; a weak D match, TRBD1 (5 bases). The germline gives CDR1 KGHDR, CDR2 SFDVKD. V was clipped by 2 bases and J by 7 bases, with 13 bases between them. The CDR3 is 14 amino acids. CDR3 nucleotides: TGTGCCACCAGTGATTCCAGGGTCCTTGGGACCCAGTACTTC. Its translation is CATSDSRVLGTQYF.

The chain is built from TRBV12-3 or TRBV12-4 and TRBJ1-1; the match to TRBD1 covers 10 bases. The CDR3 has 13 amino acids. The V segment lost 5 bases and the J segment 4 bases; nucleotides outside the gene matches: 1. CDR3 nucleotides: TGTGCCAGCAGTCGGACAGGGGGCACTGAAGCTTTCTTT. Its translation is CASSRTGGTEAFF.

The chain is built from TRBV6-6 and TRBJ1-1; D ambiguous. The V gene lost 6 bases and the J gene lost 3 bases, with 17 bases spanning the gap. This CDR3 is 15 amino acids long. Looked up from germline, CDR1 is MNHNY and CDR2 is SVGAGI (reference sequence). The CDR3 is CASRDLGRQDTEAFF. The CDR3 DNA sequence: TGTGCCAGCAGAGACCTAGGGAGGCAAGACACTGAAGCTTTCTTT.

This chain uses TRBV7-2 with TRBJ1-3; perhaps TRBD1 as D (6 bases). Germline assignment: CDR1 SGHTA and CDR2 FQGNSA. V dropped 1 base and J dropped 5 bases, with 9 bases sitting between them. This CDR3 is built from 14 residues. The CDR3 sequence is CASSLDGGRNTIYF. CDR3 sequence (DNA): TGTGCCAGCAGCTTAGATGGGGGCAGAAACACCATATATTTT.

The V and J genes are TRBV6-2 or TRBV6-3 and TRBJ1-1, with 8 nucleotides matching TRBD1. Per the germline V gene, CDR1 is MNHEY and CDR2 is SVGEGT. Trimming cost V 5 bases and J 1 base; bases outside gene matches: 9. This CDR3 region has 16 residues. The CDR3 loop reads CASSQAWTGRNTEAFF. The CDR3 DNA follows: TGTGCCAGCAGTCAGGCCTGGACAGGGAGGAACACTGAAGCTTTCTTT.

CDR3 region: CASSATDSNQPQHF. CDR3 sequence (DNA): TGTGCCAGCAGCGCCACAGATAGCAATCAGCCCCAGCATTTT. The chain carries TRBV9 and TRBJ1-5; no definite D call. The germline V gene has CDR1 SGDLS and CDR2 YYNGEE. Trimming pared 3 bases from V and 0 bases from J, leaving 7 bases between. The length of the CDR3 is 14 residues.

Written as DNA, the CDR3 is TGTGCCAGCAGTTTAGGGACAGCTGGTCAGTATGGCTACACCTTC. Encoded protein: CASSLGTAGQYGYTF. The chain employs TRBV25-1 and TRBJ1-2; 7 positions match TRBD1. V trimming: 5 bases; J trimming: 5 bases; junction bases outside the gene matches: 11. Germline-derived CDR1 and CDR2 are MGHDK and SYGVNS. CDR3 length: 15 residues.

This rearrangement joins TRBV9 to TRBJ1-6; D remains unclear. CDR1 SGDLS and CDR2 YYNGEE come from the germline V gene. CDR3 length: 19 residues. Trimming cost V 4 bases and J 1 base, with 21 bases left between them. The CDR3 nucleotides read TGTGCCAGCAGCCCGACGGAGGGAGCGGATTTTTCCTATAATTCACCCCTCCACTTT. Amino acids: CASSPTEGADFSYNSPLHF.

The V call is TRBV18, the J call TRBJ1-6; D not resolved. The germline V gene encodes CDR1 KGHSH and CDR2 LQKENI. This CDR3 spans 14 amino acids. Trimming cost V 6 bases and J 8 bases, with 14 bases left between them. The CDR3 region is CASSPEGVDSPLHF. The CDR3 coding sequence is TGTGCCAGCTCGCCGGAGGGTGTTGATTCACCCCTCCACTTT.

This clone was picked up a small number of times. The chain links TRBV18 to TRBJ2-5; D may be TRBD2 (6 bases). The V gene's germline CDR1 is KGHSH and CDR2 LQKENI. Trimming removed 5 bases from V and 2 bases from J, with 9 bases in between. This CDR3 has 13 residues. The DNA for the CDR3 is TGTGCCAGCTCATCAGGACTACAAGAGACCCAGTACTTC. Its protein product is CASSSGLQETQYF.

This chain joins TRBV30 and TRBJ1-6, with TRBD1 as a possible D gene (6 bases). The CDR3 consists of 13 residues. CDR1 and CDR2 from the germline V gene are GTSNPN and SVGIG (reference sequence). V was pared by 4 bases and J by 7 bases, with 11 bases between. CDR3 residues: CAWMAGGNSPLHF. For the CDR3, the DNA is TGTGCCTGGATGGCGGGGGGCAATTCACCCCTCCACTTT.

CDR3 residues: CASSLIGGTSIAELFF. The DNA of the CDR3 is TGTGCCAGCAGCTTAATCGGTGGGACATCCATTGCGGAGCTGTTTTTT. The V call is TRBV7-2, the J call TRBJ2-2; D is perhaps TRBD1 (6 bases). Germline CDR1 SGHTA, CDR2 FQGNSA. The CDR3 length is 16 residues. The V gene lost 2 bases and the J gene lost 10 bases, with 20 bases spanning the gap. Filled out from reference TRBV7-2 and TRBJ2-2, the complete variable domain reads GAGVSQSPSNKVTEKGKDVELRCDPISGHTALYWYRQSLGQGLEFLIYFQGNSAPDKSGLPSDRFSAERTGGSVSTLTIQRTQQEDSAVYLCASSLIGGTSIAELFFGEGSRLTVL.

The rearrangement links TRBV9 to TRBJ2-7, with a possible D match to TRBD1 (6 bases). CDR1 and CDR2 from the germline V gene are SGDLS and YYNGEE. The CDR3 is made up of 15 amino acids. Deletions cut 0 bases from V and 5 bases from J, with 15 bases between. DNA of the CDR3: TGTGCCAGCAGCGTAGAGGGATGGGGGCGCAACGAGCAGTACTTC. It yields the protein CASSVEGWGRNEQYF.

The V and J genes are TRBV6-1 and TRBJ1-2; TRBD1 might be the D (5 bases). The CDR3 totals 14 residues. Per the germline V gene, CDR1 is MNHNS and CDR2 is SASEGT. V lost 0 bases, J lost 4 bases, and 9 bases lay in between. CDR3 nucleotides: TGTGCCAGCAGTGAAGCGCTTCAGGGCTATGGCTACACCTTC. Amino acid sequence: CASSEALQGYGYTF.

This chain links TRBV14 with TRBJ1-4, with 8 bases identical to TRBD1. CDR1 is SGHDN, CDR2 FVKESK, per germline. The CDR3 totals 16 residues. Trimming removed 4 bases from V and 8 bases from J; junction bases left unmatched: 12. This chain's CDR3 is CASSRSAQGVGEKLFF. As DNA, the CDR3 is TGTGCCAGCAGCCGCTCAGCACAGGGGGTTGGCGAAAAACTGTTTTTT.

This chain uses TRBV2 with TRBJ2-2, with TRBD1 matching over 7 bases. From germline, CDR1 is SNHLY and CDR2 FYNNEI. The J segment lost 9 bases and the V segment lost 5 bases, leaving 6 bases of the junction unmatched. The CDR3 has 13 residues. CDR3 nucleotide sequence: TGTGCCAGCAGTCAGGGACAGCTACGGGAGCTGTTTTTT. It encodes CASSQGQLRELFF.

DNA of the CDR3: TGTGCCAGCAGTGGGACAGGGGGCGGAGGTGGCTACACCTTC. Residues: CASSGTGGGGGYTF. The chain carries TRBV2 and TRBJ1-2; 11 bases align to TRBD1. The length of the CDR3 is 14 residues. The V and J ends lost 4 bases and 7 bases, in that order; junction bases with no gene match: 5. CDR1 and CDR2 (germline): SNHLY, FYNNEI.

This clone was detected a few times. The gene calls are TRBV7-9 and TRBJ2-7, with D perhaps TRBD2 (6 bases). CDR1 is SEHNR and CDR2 is FQNEAQ in the germline V gene (reference sequence). The CDR3 length is 15 residues. Trimming shortened V by 4 bases and J by 1 base, and 14 bases separated the two germline ends. The CDR3 is CASSSGGTNSYEQYF. The CDR3 DNA sequence: TGTGCCAGCAGCTCCGGGGGTACAAATTCCTACGAGCAGTACTTC. Supplemented by reference TRBV7-9 and TRBJ2-7, the full variable domain reads DTGVSQNPRHKITKRGQNVTFRCDPISEHNRLYWYRQTLGQGPEFLTYFQNEAQLEKSRLLSDRFSAERPKGSFSTLEIQRTEQGDSAMYLCASSSGGTNSYEQYFGPGTRLTVT.

The V and J genes are TRBV30 and TRBJ1-5; 9 positions match TRBD1. The V gene end was trimmed by 4 bases and the J gene end by 2 bases; junction bases not matched to a gene: 6. There are 15 residues in the CDR3. CDR1 GTSNPN and CDR2 SVGIG come from the germline V gene (reference sequence). In nucleotides, the CDR3 is TGTGCCTGGACCGTACAGGGGGCTGGCAATCAGCCCCAGCATTTT. It is translated as CAWTVQGAGNQPQHF. The variable domain in full, completed from reference TRBV30 and TRBJ1-5, reads SQTIHQWPATLVQPVGSPLSLECTVEGTSNPNLYWYRQAAGRGLQLLFYSVGIGQISSEVPQNLSASRPQDRQFILSSKKLLLSDSGFYLCAWTVQGAGNQPQHFGDGTRLSIL.

The chain links TRBV7-8 to TRBJ2-7; 12 bases fit TRBD2. This CDR3 contains 16 residues. The V and J ends lost 0 bases and 10 bases, in that order; junction bases with no gene match: 10. The germline V gene has CDR1 SGHVS and CDR2 FQNEAQ. In DNA form, the CDR3 reads TGTGCCAGCAGCTTAGCCGGGACTAGCGGGTCGCGGGGTCAGTACTTC. This gives the protein CASSLAGTSGSRGQYF.

The genes are TRBV7-6 and TRBJ1-4; D not resolved. There are 14 residues in the CDR3. Germline CDR1 SGHVS, CDR2 FNYEAQ. Trimming took off 3 bases at V and 7 bases at J, with 12 bases between the two ends. For the CDR3, the DNA is TGTGCCAGCAGCTTTCCGGAAACGGGTGAAAAACTGTTTTTT. It yields the protein CASSFPETGEKLFF. The variable domain in full, completed from reference TRBV7-6 and TRBJ1-4, reads GAGVSQSPRYKVTKRGQDVALRCDPISGHVSLYWYRQALGQGPEFLTYFNYEAQQDKSGLPNDRFSAERPEGSISTLTIQRTEQRDSAMYRCASSFPETGEKLFFGSGTQLSVL.

V and J are TRBV7-2 and TRBJ1-6; weak D call: TRBD1 (5 bases). The germline V and J ends were trimmed by 1 base and 8 bases, with 12 bases remaining between them. The germline CDR1 and CDR2 sequences are SGHTA and FQGNSA. This CDR3 has 15 amino acids. The CDR3 region is CASSLGGTVYSPLHF. The DNA of the CDR3 is TGTGCCAGCAGCTTAGGGGGGACTGTTTATTCACCCCTCCACTTT.

The J gene is TRBJ1-1, the V gene TRBV6-5; 8 bases align to TRBD1. The ends lost 5 bases at V and 4 bases at J; junction bases unmatched: 6. CDR3 length: 14 residues. Per germline, CDR1 MNHEY and CDR2 SVGAGI. CDR3 DNA: TGTGCCAGCAGTAAAACAGGGGGGGGCACTGAAGCTTTCTTT. Encoded protein: CASSKTGGGTEAFF.

This rearrangement joins TRBV1 to TRBJ1-1; TRBD1, the table's D call, lacks a check against the DNA. TRBV1 is shown as a pseudogene. The CDR3 contains 14 residues. As DNA, the CDR3 is TGCACCAGCAGGTCGACAGGGGCGGACACTGAAGCTTTCTTT. It yields the protein CTSRSTGADTEAFF.

The rearrangement joins TRBV24-1 to TRBJ1-2; unclear D gene. This CDR3 is 14 amino acids long. Deletions cut 0 bases from V and 7 bases from J, with 11 bases between. Germline loops: CDR1 KGHDR, CDR2 SFDVKD. CDR3 amino acids: CATSDLVKRPGYTF. The CDR3 DNA follows: TGTGCCACCAGTGATTTGGTCAAGAGGCCTGGCTACACCTTC.

CDR3 loop: CASSPAYVGGRTDTQYF. Written as DNA, the CDR3 is TGTGCCAGCTCACCGGCCTACGTGGGGGGACGCACAGATACGCAGTATTTT. The chain has TRBV18 and TRBJ2-3, with a weak D call TRBD2 (6 bases). In germline, CDR1 is KGHSH, CDR2 LQKENI. The CDR3 consists of 17 residues. V lost 3 bases and J 1 base, leaving 17 bases between the germline ends.

The genes are TRBV2 and TRBJ2-7, with a weak D call TRBD1 (7 bases). The CDR3 runs 15 residues. Germline V lookup: CDR1 SNHLY, CDR2 FYNNEI. With 7 bases removed from V and 9 bases from J, the gap between germline ends came to 25 bases. The CDR3 reads CASIFGGKDRLGQYF. The CDR3 DNA reads as TGTGCCAGCATATTTGGGGGGAAGGACAGGCTCGGGCAGTACTTC.